This TCR beta chain was identified in a study of cytomegalovirus exposure and HLA in healthy donors. Vbeta (60) and Jbeta (13) primers were used in the PCR. The method was immunoSEQ multiplex PCR; TCRdb's version includes in-frame clones alone and lacks a portion of them. The data hold 120,000 or so clones, with around three quarters observed a single time. The source material was PBMCs. The sequence derives from a woman aged 25 to 39 in good health and CMV-seronegative.

The CDR3 region is CASSRLDRDYEQYF. The DNA of the CDR3 is TGTGCCAGCAGCCGCCTGGACAGAGACTACGAGCAGTACTTC. This chain uses TRBV7-9 with TRBJ2-7; a weak D match, TRBD1 (6 bases). Trimming shortened V by 5 bases and J by 3 bases, and 14 bases separated the two germline ends. The CDR3 length is 14 residues. Per germline, CDR1 SEHNR and CDR2 FQNEAQ (reference sequence).